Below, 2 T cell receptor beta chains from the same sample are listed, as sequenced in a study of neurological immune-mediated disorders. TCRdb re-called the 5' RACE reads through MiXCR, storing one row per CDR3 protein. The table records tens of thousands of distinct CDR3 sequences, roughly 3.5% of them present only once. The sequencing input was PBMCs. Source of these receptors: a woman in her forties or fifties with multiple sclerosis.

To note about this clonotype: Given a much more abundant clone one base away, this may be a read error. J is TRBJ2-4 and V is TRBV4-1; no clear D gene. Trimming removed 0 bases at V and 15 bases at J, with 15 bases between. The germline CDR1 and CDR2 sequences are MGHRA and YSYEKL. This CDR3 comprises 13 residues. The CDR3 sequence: CASSQDPLLHGYF. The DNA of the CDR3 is TGCGCCAGCAGCCAAGACCCCCTACTGCATGGGTACTTC.

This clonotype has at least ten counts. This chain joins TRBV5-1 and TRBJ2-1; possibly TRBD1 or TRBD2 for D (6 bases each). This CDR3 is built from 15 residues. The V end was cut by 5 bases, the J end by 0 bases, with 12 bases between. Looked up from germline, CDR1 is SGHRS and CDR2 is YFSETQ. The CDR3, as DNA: TGCGCCAGCAGTAACGGGGGCCTCTCCTACAATGAGCAGTTCTTC. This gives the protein CASSNGGLSYNEQFF.